This TCR beta chain was obtained from a study of identical twins. Study observations and caveats: With abundant cord blood beta clonotypes, insertions were fewer; memory repertoires showed no such pattern. Beta out-of-frame sequences displayed a weaker excess of sharing between twins. Alpha sequences out of frame and shared by twins had excess low generation probability.

Points on this clonotype: Antigen: not known.

The V segment lost 6 bases and the J segment 4 bases; nucleotides outside the gene matches: 12. The germline CDR1 and CDR2 sequences are MNHEY and SVGEGT. This CDR3 comprises 16 residues. TCRdb itself ran the 5' RACE reads through MiXCR, one entry per CDR3 protein. The profile shows 420,000 or so distinct CDR3 sequences, about 18% of them singletons. The sample comprised naive T cells sorted from blood. This chain connects TRBV6-2 or TRBV6-3 to TRBJ2-7; TRBD2 matches at 10 bases. This sequence was found in a man aged 45 to 65 in good health. Written as DNA, the CDR3 is TGTGCCAGCAGCCCAGTATTAGCGGGAGGATCATACGAGCAGTACTTC. Amino acids: CASSPVLAGGSYEQYF.